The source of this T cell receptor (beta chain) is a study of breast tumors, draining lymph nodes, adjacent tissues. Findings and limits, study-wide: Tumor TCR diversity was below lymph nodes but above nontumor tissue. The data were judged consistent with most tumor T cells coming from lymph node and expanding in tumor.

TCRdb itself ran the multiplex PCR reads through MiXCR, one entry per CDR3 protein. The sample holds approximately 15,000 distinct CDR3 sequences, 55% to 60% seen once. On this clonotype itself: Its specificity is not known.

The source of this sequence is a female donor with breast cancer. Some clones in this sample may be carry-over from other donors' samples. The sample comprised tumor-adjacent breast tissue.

The DNA for the CDR3 is TGCGCCAGCAGCAGCTCGCGCGACCAGCCCCAGCATTTT. The encoded protein is CASSSSRDQPQHF. The chain combines TRBV4-3 with TRBJ1-5, with D uncertain. CDR3 size: 13 residues. The germline gives CDR1 LGHNA, CDR2 YSLEER. Trimming removed 5 bases from V and 7 bases from J, with 12 bases in between.